These 28 T cell receptor beta chains were all obtained from the same sample, sequenced in a study of cytomegalovirus exposure and HLA in healthy donors. Clones were sequenced by immunoSEQ multiplex PCR, and TCRdb holds only the in-frame ones, with some missing. The sample has 55,000 to 80,000 clones, 95% seen once. Material for sequencing was PBMCs. The origin of the receptors is a woman aged 18-29 years in good health and CMV-seropositive.

The CDR3 sequence is CATSRVAGGTNEQFF. Here the CDR3 DNA reads TGTGCCACCAGCAGAGTAGCGGGGGGGACCAATGAGCAGTTCTTC. The rearrangement uses TRBV15 and TRBJ2-1; 11 positions match TRBD2. The J segment lost 6 bases and the V segment lost 1 base, leaving 2 bases of the junction unmatched. The CDR3 has 15 residues. From germline, CDR1 is LNHNV and CDR2 YYDKDF (reference sequence).

This chain uses TRBV5-4 with TRBJ2-7; 11 nucleotides agree with TRBD2. Germline loops: CDR1 SGHNT, CDR2 YYREEE (reference sequence). CDR3 length: 15 residues. The V gene end was trimmed by 4 bases and the J gene end by 3 bases; junction bases not matched to a gene: 6. The CDR3 is CASSSSGGGLYEQYF. For the CDR3, the DNA is TGTGCCAGCAGCAGTAGCGGGGGGGGGCTCTACGAGCAGTACTTC. The full variable domain, its missing parts supplied by reference TRBV5-4 and TRBJ2-7, is ETGVTQSPTHLIKTRGQQVTLRCSSQSGHNTVSWYQQALGQGPQFIFQYYREEENGRGNFPPRFSGLQFPNYSSELNVNALELDDSALYLCASSSSGGGLYEQYFGPGTRLTVT.

This CDR3 is CASTLTDTQYF. CDR3 in DNA: TGTGCCAGCACCCTAACAGATACGCAGTATTTT. The chain employs TRBV2 and TRBJ2-3; D not resolved. Germline CDR1 SNHLY, CDR2 FYNNEI. CDR3 length equals 11 residues. V was trimmed by 7 bases and J by 3 bases, leaving 5 bases between them.

The genes are TRBV2 and TRBJ1-1; D possibly corresponds to TRBD1 (6 bases). Per germline, CDR1 SNHLY and CDR2 FYNNEI. The CDR3 is 13 residues long. Trimming removed 11 bases at V and 1 base at J, with 14 bases between. CDR3 region: CAGAGTQNTEAFF. DNA of the CDR3: TGTGCCGGCGCCGGGACACAGAACACTGAAGCTTTCTTT.

This sequence joins TRBV28 and TRBJ1-5; TRBD1 is a possible D gene (5 bases). CDR3 length: 15 residues. V was clipped by 8 bases and J by 7 bases, with 21 bases between them. The germline V gene has CDR1 MDHEN and CDR2 SYDVKM. The CDR3 sequence: CASSQLGGELQPQHF. The DNA of the CDR3 is TGTGCCAGCTCACAACTCGGGGGGGAGTTGCAGCCCCAGCATTTT.

V is TRBV9 and J is TRBJ2-3; 9 nucleotides align to TRBD2. Germline-derived CDR1 and CDR2 are SGDLS and YYNGEE. V lost 1 base to trimming and J lost 4 bases; unmatched junction nucleotides: 7. The CDR3 covers 16 residues. The CDR3 DNA reads as TGTGCCAGCAGCGTAAGGGCGGGAGGGGGCGCAGATACGCAGTATTTT. This sequence encodes CASSVRAGGGADTQYF. Using reference TRBV9 and TRBJ2-3 for the parts outside the CDR3, the full variable domain is DSGVTQTPKHLITATGQRVTLRCSPRSGDLSVYWYQQSLDQGLQFLIQYYNGEERAKGNILERFSAQQFPDLHSELNLSSLELGDSALYFCASSVRAGGGADTQYFGPGTRLTVL.

The chain carries TRBV7-2 and TRBJ1-2; D is uncertain. CDR1 SGHTA and CDR2 FQGNSA come from the germline V gene. The V end was cut by 4 bases, the J end by 7 bases, with 10 bases between. This CDR3 spans 12 amino acids. CDR3: CASSSAAGGYTF. The CDR3 nucleotides are TGTGCCAGCAGCTCTGCCGCCGGTGGCTACACCTTC.

This chain uses TRBV14 with TRBJ1-2; TRBD1 agrees at 7 bases. The CDR3 runs to 13 residues. CDR1 SGHDN and CDR2 FVKESK come from the germline V gene. V was pared by 9 bases and J by 8 bases, with 12 bases of the junction left unmatched. CDR3 region: CASSDRVMSGYTF. The CDR3 nucleotides read TGTGCCAGTTCAGACAGGGTCATGTCCGGCTACACCTTC.

The chain has TRBV7-7 and TRBJ2-5, with D possibly being TRBD2 (5 bases). Trimming left V 2 bases short and J 9 bases short, with 13 bases between. Germline CDR1 and CDR2: SSHAT and FNYEAQ (reference sequence). CDR3 size: 13 residues. The chain's CDR3 is CASSLNRDKAQYF. The CDR3 coding sequence is TGTGCCAGCAGCTTAAACCGGGATAAGGCCCAGTACTTC.

This chain uses TRBV27 with TRBJ2-7; 8 nucleotides align to TRBD2. This CDR3 is 16 amino acids long. The trim removed 5 bases at V and 0 bases at J, leaving 9 bases unmatched. CDR1 is MNHEY, CDR2 SMNVEV, per germline (reference sequence). DNA for the CDR3: TGTGCCAGCAGTACCCGGACTAGCCGAAGCTCCTACGAGCAGTACTTC. Its protein is CASSTRTSRSSYEQYF.

The chain is built from TRBV5-1 and TRBJ2-2, with a tentative D call TRBD2 (7 bases). Germline CDR1 is SGHRS and CDR2 is YFSETQ. The V end lost 4 bases, the J end lost 4 bases, and 20 bases lay between the germline ends. The CDR3 sequence is 17 residues long. The CDR3 region has the DNA TGCGCCAGCAGCCCCGGGGGGCAGCTATACCGCACCGGGGAGCTGTTTTTT. Amino acid sequence: CASSPGGQLYRTGELFF.

The chain carries TRBV4-1 and TRBJ1-4, with D unresolved. The CDR3 is 15 amino acids. The germline V gene has CDR1 MGHRA and CDR2 YSYEKL. V was cut by 4 bases and J by 7 bases, with 16 bases left in between. The CDR3 DNA reads as TGCGCCAGCAGCCCCCAGGCCCAGGAGGGTGAAAAACTGTTTTTT. Protein sequence: CASSPQAQEGEKLFF.

The chain uses TRBV6-6 and TRBJ1-1; 11 positions match TRBD1. CDR3 length: 14 residues. Looked up from germline, CDR1 is MNHNY and CDR2 is SVGAGI (reference sequence). V lost 6 bases and J lost 3; bases outside the gene matches: 3. For the CDR3, the DNA is TGTGCCAGCAGGAGGGGACAGGGGGACACTGAAGCTTTCTTT. Its protein is CASRRGQGDTEAFF.

This clone was detected only once. This chain links TRBV6-6 with TRBJ2-7; TRBD2 might be the D (6 bases). This CDR3 comprises 14 residues. Trimming took off 2 bases at V and 3 bases at J, with 11 bases between the two ends. Per the germline V gene, CDR1 is MNHNY and CDR2 is SVGAGI (reference sequence). CDR3 coding DNA: TGTGCCAGCAGTTACCCGGGGGTACACTACGAGCAGTACTTC. Its protein product is CASSYPGVHYEQYF.

This clone occurred once. The chain recombines TRBV5-4 with TRBJ2-7; 8 bases match TRBD2. The CDR3 loop spans 15 amino acids. The germline V gene encodes CDR1 SGHNT and CDR2 YYREEE (reference sequence). J was trimmed by 1 base and V by 0 bases; bases with no gene match: 3. This CDR3 is CASSLVASGSYEQYF. The DNA of the CDR3 is TGTGCCAGCAGCTTGGTTGCTAGCGGGTCCTACGAGCAGTACTTC.

The chain recombines TRBV30 with TRBJ1-5, with 9 bases that match TRBD1. Trimming at V came to 5 bases and at J to 6 bases, leaving 17 bases not matched to a gene. Germline V gene sequence: CDR1 GTSNPN, CDR2 SVGIG (reference sequence). This CDR3 region has 17 residues. The CDR3: CAWARPTGGTGRQPQHF. CDR3 nucleotide sequence: TGTGCCTGGGCAAGACCTACAGGAGGGACAGGGCGTCAGCCCCAGCATTTT.

The V gene is TRBV4-1, the J gene TRBJ2-1; a weak D match, TRBD2 (5 bases). V shed 1 base and J shed 2 bases, with 9 bases lying between them. Germline V gene lookup returns CDR1 MGHRA and CDR2 YSYEKL. The CDR3 is 15 residues long. Written as DNA, the CDR3 is TGCGCCAGCAGCCAAGGCACTAGAACCTACAATGAGCAGTTCTTC. This sequence encodes CASSQGTRTYNEQFF.

This clone was recorded only once. The chain links TRBV30 to TRBJ1-2, with TRBD1 identical over 7 bases. In germline, CDR1 is GTSNPN, CDR2 SVGIG (reference sequence). V lost 4 bases, J lost 5 bases, and 10 bases stayed unmatched. CDR3 length: 14 residues. CDR3 coding DNA: TGTGCCTGGAAGGGGGCAGACCTCCTTTATGGCTACACCTTC. Translated: CAWKGADLLYGYTF.

The rearrangement uses TRBV28 and TRBJ2-2; D is perhaps TRBD1 (5 bases). Trimming took off 2 bases at V and 1 base at J, with 8 bases between the two ends. This CDR3 comprises 15 residues. From germline, CDR1 is MDHEN and CDR2 SYDVKM. CDR3 amino acids: CASSLETVNTGELFF. The CDR3 region has the DNA TGTGCCAGCAGTTTAGAGACAGTGAACACCGGGGAGCTGTTTTTT.

J is TRBJ2-3 and V is TRBV9, with D possibly being TRBD2 (6 bases). The germline V gene has CDR1 SGDLS and CDR2 YYNGEE. The CDR3 is 16 amino acids. V was cut by 1 base and J by 1 base, with 13 bases left in between. Written as DNA, the CDR3 is TGTGCCAGCAGCGTACATCAGGGCGGGGGCACAGATACGCAGTATTTT. Protein sequence: CASSVHQGGGTDTQYF.

The rearrangement links TRBV13 to TRBJ2-3; a weak D match, TRBD2 (6 bases). The CDR3 length is 16 residues. The V end lost 5 bases, the J end lost 6 bases, and 21 bases lay between the germline ends. Germline lookup yields CDR1 PRHDT and CDR2 FYEKMQ (reference sequence). The CDR3 DNA reads as TGTGCCAGCAGCCGCGCGGGGCGGAACGGGTGGGATACGCAGTATTTT. Its protein is CASSRAGRNGWDTQYF.

The rearrangement joins TRBV6-5 to TRBJ2-2; D is possibly TRBD2 (6 bases). Trimming pared 2 bases from V and 5 bases from J, leaving 6 bases between. Germline assignment: CDR1 MNHEY and CDR2 SVGAGI. This CDR3 comprises 13 residues. The CDR3 here is CASSYGGTGELFF. CDR3 DNA sequence: TGTGCCAGCAGTTACGGGGGGACCGGGGAGCTGTTTTTT.

Points on this clone: No conserved phenylalanine or tryptophan is present at the end of the CDR3, so a read error is the likely explanation. The V gene is TRBV30, the J gene TRBJ2-4, with 8 positions matching TRBD2. Trimming at V came to 3 bases and at J to 6 bases, leaving 7 bases not matched to a gene. CDR3 length: 14 residues. Germline-derived CDR1 and CDR2 are GTSNPN and SVGIG (reference sequence). CDR3 coding DNA: TGTGCCTGGAGCGGAAGCGGGAGTACAAACATTCAGTACCTC. Protein sequence: CAWSGSGSTNIQYL.

The rearrangement joins TRBV5-4 to TRBJ2-7, with 10 bases that match TRBD1. The CDR3 extends over 14 amino acids. CDR1 and CDR2 (germline): SGHNT, YYREEE (reference sequence). Losses at the gene ends were 3 bases for V and 2 bases for J; bases not matched to a gene: 2. DNA of the CDR3: TGTGCCAGCAGCTGGACAGGGGGGACCTACGAGCAGTACTTC. Its protein product is CASSWTGGTYEQYF.

The chain couples TRBV28 to TRBJ1-1; 7 bases align to TRBD1. The CDR3 spans 14 residues. Trimming took 6 bases from V and 10 from J; bases not matched to a gene: 14. In germline, CDR1 is MDHEN, CDR2 SYDVKM. CDR3 in DNA: TGTGCCAGCAGCACGCCGGCAGGGGGTAATACAGCTTTCTTT. Protein sequence: CASSTPAGGNTAFF.

The genes are TRBV4-3 and TRBJ1-5; no clear D gene. Trimming shortened V by 0 bases and J by 5 bases, and 11 bases separated the two germline ends. There are 15 residues in the CDR3. Germline V gene lookup returns CDR1 LGHNA and CDR2 YSLEER. The chain's CDR3 is CASSQDHKAYQPQHF. The CDR3 nucleotides are TGCGCCAGCAGCCAAGATCATAAAGCTTATCAGCCCCAGCATTTT.

The J gene is TRBJ2-1, the V gene TRBV19, with D possibly matching TRBD2 (7 bases). There are 17 residues in the CDR3. Germline V gene data show CDR1 as LNHDA and CDR2 as SQIVND (reference sequence). Between the trimmed V and J ends, which lost 5 bases and 4 bases, there was a span of 21 bases. The CDR3 DNA sequence: TGTGCCAGTAGTCCACCCCCCCGGGGGGCCACTTACAATGAGCAGTTCTTC. This gives the protein CASSPPPRGATYNEQFF.

The chain recombines TRBV5-4 with TRBJ2-5, with 14 bases lining up with TRBD2. Unmatched junction bases numbered 3, after V lost 2 bases and J lost 9 bases. The CDR3 loop spans 14 amino acids. Germline CDR1 reads SGHNT; CDR2 reads YYREEE (reference sequence). The CDR3: CASSFPGLAGAQYF. The DNA for the CDR3 is TGTGCCAGCAGCTTCCCGGGACTAGCGGGAGCCCAGTACTTC.